This record concerns one TCR beta chain sequence. With 5 bases removed from V and 0 bases from J, the gap between germline ends came to 10 bases. The CDR3 runs 15 residues. The germline gives CDR1 LGHNA, CDR2 YNFKEQ. Data came from immunoSEQ multiplex PCR; TCRdb stores just in-frame clones and leaves some out. The repertoire holds about 71,000 clones, about nine tenths seen once, with 2% in the top ten. These data are taken from a study of blood T cell repertoires in COVID-19. Study-level information: From T cells, B-cell-depleted T cells, or PBMCs came the material, which was cDNA or gDNA.

This chain uses TRBV4-2 with TRBJ1-4; D might be TRBD1 (5 bases). The TCR was taken from a man aged 30-40 years with acute or convalescent COVID-19. Material for sequencing was peripheral blood. The chain's CDR3 is CASSTQGATNEKLFF. The CDR3 bases are TGTGCCAGCAGCACGCAGGGTGCAACTAATGAAAAACTGTTTTTT.